This entry is about one TCR beta chain. Its antigen is unidentified. The CDR3 is 14 amino acids. V shed 6 bases, J shed 5 bases, and the junction held 4 bases outside the gene matches. CDR1 MNHEY and CDR2 SMNVEV come from the germline V gene (reference sequence). The data belong to a study of T cell responses to AZD1222 COVID-19 vaccine. The study, taken as a whole, reports: Rises in breadth and depth of Spike-specific TCRs came after two AZD1222 doses. The study found vaccine-associated CD4 TCRs spanning spike, dominant at 160-218 and 743-854.

Produced via immunoSEQ multiplex PCR; TCRdb's table is partial and in-frame only. The data hold fewer than 200,000 clones, with over 85% observed a single time. This TCR came from an adult who received the MenACWY meningococcal vaccine as a control. This specimen consisted of peripheral blood, obtained 28 days after the second dose of the MenACWY control vaccine. The chain links TRBV27 to TRBJ1-5, with 10 nucleotides matching TRBD1. The CDR3 nucleotides are TGTGCCAGCAGCTGGACAGGGGGATATCAGCCCCAGCATTTT. Protein product: CASSWTGGYQPQHF.